These T cell receptor beta chains were read from a single sample in a study of tumor-infiltrating lymphocytes in localized non-small cell lung cancer. Here immunoSEQ multiplex PCR was the method, and the copy in TCRdb shows in-frame clones only, minus some. The sample consists of roughly 13,000 clones, over 65% of them appearing once. Sequenced input: lung tumor tissue. These receptors were collected from a human donor with non-small cell lung cancer. Both conserved end residues are part of each CDR3. A D gene is named only where the DNA matches it firmly. A row's size may be missing; if present it is once, few, many or a size class.

>TRBJ2-5|TRBV15|-|-
CATSPQQVGQETQYF
TGTGCCACCAGCCCCCAACAAGTCGGACAAGAGACCCAGTACTTC
>TRBJ2-3|TRBV5-1|TRBD2|-
CASSYSSGENTQYF
TGCGCCAGCAGCTACTCTAGCGGGGAAAATACGCAGTATTTT
>TRBJ1-1|TRBV6-6|-|-
CASSLGINTEAFF
TGTGCCAGCAGTTTAGGGATAAACACTGAAGCTTTCTTT
>TRBJ1-4|TRBV10-3|-|-
CATGAAGGMGKLFF
TGTGCCACCGGGGCGGCCGGGGGTATGGGGAAACTGTTTTTT
>TRBJ2-2|TRBV30|-|-
CAWSRGTNTGELFF
TGTGCCTGGAGTCGCGGGACTAACACCGGGGAGCTGTTTTTT
>TRBJ1-2|TRBV5-6|-|medium-sized
CASSLLGRNYGYTF
TGTGCCAGCAGCTTGCTCGGACGTAACTATGGCTACACCTTC
>TRBJ2-1|TRBV7-2|-|-
CASSLELKINEQFF
TGTGCCAGCAGCTTAGAATTGAAAATCAATGAGCAGTTCTTC
>TRBJ1-2|TRBV5-5|-|once
CASSLAASASIYGYTF
TGTGCCAGCAGCTTGGCAGCGTCGGCAAGTATCTATGGCTACACCTTC
>TRBJ2-2|TRBV27|-|few
CASSLEAGATWTGELFF
TGTGCCAGCAGTTTAGAGGCAGGCGCTACTTGGACCGGGGAGCTGTTTTTT
>TRBJ1-4|TRBV7-9|-|medium-sized
CASTHTGAGEKLFF
TGTGCCAGCACCCACACGGGGGCAGGGGAAAAACTGTTTTTT
>TRBJ1-5|TRBV15|TRBD1|-
CATSRARGYQPQHF
TGTGCCACCAGCAGAGCCAGGGGGTATCAGCCCCAGCATTTT
>TRBJ2-7|TRBV28|TRBD1|-
CASSTLLRDRSSYEQYF
TGTGCCAGCAGTACATTACTCCGGGACAGGAGTTCCTACGAGCAGTACTTC
>TRBJ1-2|TRBV20-1|-|-
CSGDGYTF
TGCAGCGGGGATGGCTACACCTTC
>TRBJ1-3|TRBV4-1|-|-
CASSRAGSPYSGNTIYF
TGCGCCAGCAGCCGCGCGGGTAGTCCTTACTCTGGAAACACCATATATTTT
>TRBJ2-3|TRBV18|-|once
CASYPGLGTDTQYF
TGTGCCAGCTACCCGGGACTGGGCACAGATACGCAGTATTTT
>TRBJ1-1|TRBV11-1|-|-
CASSRSGASLAPLNTEAFF
TGTGCCAGCAGCCGCTCGGGCGCGAGCCTGGCACCTCTGAACACTGAAGCTTTCTTT
>TRBJ1-1|TRBV6-5|-|-
CASSYGSGDAFEAFF
TGTGCCAGCAGTTATGGATCAGGGGACGCCTTTGAAGCTTTCTTT
>TRBJ2-5|TRBV4-1|TRBD1|-
CASSQDPGTGDQRETQYF
TGCGCCAGCAGCCAAGATCCGGGGACAGGGGACCAGAGGGAGACCCAGTACTTC
>TRBJ1-2|TRBV18|-|-
CASSPTQDSGYGYTF
TGTGCCAGCTCACCAACTCAGGACAGCGGGTATGGCTACACCTTC
>TRBJ2-1|TRBV14|-|-
CASSQAVRGVPFF
TGTGCCAGCAGCCAAGCGGTTAGGGGAGTGCCGTTCTTC
>TRBJ2-5|TRBV11-2|TRBD1|-
CASRYTRRTGGAGETQYF
TGTGCCAGCAGATACACTCGTCGGACAGGGGGTGCGGGGGAGACCCAGTACTTC
>TRBJ2-2|TRBV7-9|-|medium-sized
CASSLVWASANTGELFF
TGTGCCAGCAGCTTAGTCTGGGCTAGCGCGAACACCGGGGAGCTGTTTTTT
>TRBJ1-2|TRBV5-6|TRBD1|few
CASSAGQVAETF
TGTGCCAGCAGCGCTGGACAGGTCGCGGAGACCTTC
>TRBJ2-5|TRBV5-1|-|few
CASSPGGGSGETQYF
TGCGCCAGCAGCCCGGGGGGCGGGTCGGGGGAGACCCAGTACTTC
>TRBJ2-7|TRBV30|-|-
CAWSGTWEQYF
TGTGCCTGGAGTGGGACTTGGGAGCAGTACTTC
>TRBJ1-3|TRBV19|-|-
CASSIALYRDSGNTIYF
TGTGCCAGTAGTATAGCCCTTTACAGGGACTCTGGAAACACCATATATTTT
>TRBJ1-2|TRBV10-3|TRBD1|-
CAISESGQALTF
TGTGCCATCAGTGAGTCGGGACAGGCGCTCACCTTC
>TRBJ1-2|TRBV5-1|-|-
CASSFDRLGGYTF
TGCGCCAGCAGTTTTGACAGGTTAGGCGGCTACACCTTC
>TRBJ2-6|TRBV6-1|-|-
CASTGRVFGANVLTF
TGTGCCAGCACCGGTCGAGTTTTCGGGGCCAACGTCCTGACTTTC
>TRBJ2-1|TRBV4-2|TRBD2|-
CASSQVLSSGDNEQFF
TGTGCCAGCAGCCAAGTTCTCTCTAGCGGCGACAATGAGCAGTTCTTC
>TRBJ2-6|TRBV5-6|-|-
CASSLYLRAGANVLTF
TGTGCCAGCAGCTTGTATCTCCGGGCCGGGGCCAACGTCCTGACTTTC
>TRBJ2-7|TRBV11-2|-|-
CASSLDYLSYEQYF
TGTGCCAGCAGCTTAGATTATCTCTCCTACGAGCAGTACTTC
>TRBJ2-1|TRBV5-4|-|-
CASSPGLSRSFYNEQFF
TGTGCCAGCAGCCCCGGACTCAGCAGGTCCTTCTACAATGAGCAGTTCTTC
>TRBJ1-3|TRBV4-2|-|few
CASSPAAGNGNTIYF
TGTGCCAGCAGCCCTGCTGCCGGGAATGGAAACACCATATATTTT
>TRBJ1-3|TRBV6-5|TRBD1|-
CASSLDRGGNTIYF
TGTGCCAGCAGCTTGGACAGGGGTGGAAACACCATATATTTT
>TRBJ1-5|TRBV6-5|-|-
CASSFEREQPQHF
TGTGCCAGCAGCTTCGAAAGGGAGCAGCCCCAGCATTTT
>TRBJ1-1|TRBV6-6|-|-
CASITGGAVIEAFF
TGTGCCAGCATCACCGGGGGTGCAGTCATTGAAGCTTTCTTT
>TRBJ2-5|TRBV2|-|-
CASSESPGTVYQETQYF
TGTGCCAGCAGTGAAAGTCCCGGGACGGTGTACCAAGAGACCCAGTACTTC
>TRBJ2-2|TRBV29-1|TRBD2|-
CSVEPTSGGRTGELFF
TGCAGCGTTGAACCTACTAGCGGAGGGCGGACCGGGGAGCTGTTTTTT
>TRBJ1-1|TRBV5-1|-|-
CASRFQGSTEAFF
TGCGCCAGCAGATTCCAGGGCTCCACTGAAGCTTTCTTT
>TRBJ1-1|TRBV29-1|-|-
CSVTLQPNTEAFF
TGCAGCGTGACCCTGCAGCCGAACACTGAAGCTTTCTTT
>TRBJ2-6|TRBV7-2|-|few
CASSLSGNSGANVLTF
TGTGCCAGCAGCTTAAGTGGAAACTCTGGGGCCAACGTCCTGACTTTC